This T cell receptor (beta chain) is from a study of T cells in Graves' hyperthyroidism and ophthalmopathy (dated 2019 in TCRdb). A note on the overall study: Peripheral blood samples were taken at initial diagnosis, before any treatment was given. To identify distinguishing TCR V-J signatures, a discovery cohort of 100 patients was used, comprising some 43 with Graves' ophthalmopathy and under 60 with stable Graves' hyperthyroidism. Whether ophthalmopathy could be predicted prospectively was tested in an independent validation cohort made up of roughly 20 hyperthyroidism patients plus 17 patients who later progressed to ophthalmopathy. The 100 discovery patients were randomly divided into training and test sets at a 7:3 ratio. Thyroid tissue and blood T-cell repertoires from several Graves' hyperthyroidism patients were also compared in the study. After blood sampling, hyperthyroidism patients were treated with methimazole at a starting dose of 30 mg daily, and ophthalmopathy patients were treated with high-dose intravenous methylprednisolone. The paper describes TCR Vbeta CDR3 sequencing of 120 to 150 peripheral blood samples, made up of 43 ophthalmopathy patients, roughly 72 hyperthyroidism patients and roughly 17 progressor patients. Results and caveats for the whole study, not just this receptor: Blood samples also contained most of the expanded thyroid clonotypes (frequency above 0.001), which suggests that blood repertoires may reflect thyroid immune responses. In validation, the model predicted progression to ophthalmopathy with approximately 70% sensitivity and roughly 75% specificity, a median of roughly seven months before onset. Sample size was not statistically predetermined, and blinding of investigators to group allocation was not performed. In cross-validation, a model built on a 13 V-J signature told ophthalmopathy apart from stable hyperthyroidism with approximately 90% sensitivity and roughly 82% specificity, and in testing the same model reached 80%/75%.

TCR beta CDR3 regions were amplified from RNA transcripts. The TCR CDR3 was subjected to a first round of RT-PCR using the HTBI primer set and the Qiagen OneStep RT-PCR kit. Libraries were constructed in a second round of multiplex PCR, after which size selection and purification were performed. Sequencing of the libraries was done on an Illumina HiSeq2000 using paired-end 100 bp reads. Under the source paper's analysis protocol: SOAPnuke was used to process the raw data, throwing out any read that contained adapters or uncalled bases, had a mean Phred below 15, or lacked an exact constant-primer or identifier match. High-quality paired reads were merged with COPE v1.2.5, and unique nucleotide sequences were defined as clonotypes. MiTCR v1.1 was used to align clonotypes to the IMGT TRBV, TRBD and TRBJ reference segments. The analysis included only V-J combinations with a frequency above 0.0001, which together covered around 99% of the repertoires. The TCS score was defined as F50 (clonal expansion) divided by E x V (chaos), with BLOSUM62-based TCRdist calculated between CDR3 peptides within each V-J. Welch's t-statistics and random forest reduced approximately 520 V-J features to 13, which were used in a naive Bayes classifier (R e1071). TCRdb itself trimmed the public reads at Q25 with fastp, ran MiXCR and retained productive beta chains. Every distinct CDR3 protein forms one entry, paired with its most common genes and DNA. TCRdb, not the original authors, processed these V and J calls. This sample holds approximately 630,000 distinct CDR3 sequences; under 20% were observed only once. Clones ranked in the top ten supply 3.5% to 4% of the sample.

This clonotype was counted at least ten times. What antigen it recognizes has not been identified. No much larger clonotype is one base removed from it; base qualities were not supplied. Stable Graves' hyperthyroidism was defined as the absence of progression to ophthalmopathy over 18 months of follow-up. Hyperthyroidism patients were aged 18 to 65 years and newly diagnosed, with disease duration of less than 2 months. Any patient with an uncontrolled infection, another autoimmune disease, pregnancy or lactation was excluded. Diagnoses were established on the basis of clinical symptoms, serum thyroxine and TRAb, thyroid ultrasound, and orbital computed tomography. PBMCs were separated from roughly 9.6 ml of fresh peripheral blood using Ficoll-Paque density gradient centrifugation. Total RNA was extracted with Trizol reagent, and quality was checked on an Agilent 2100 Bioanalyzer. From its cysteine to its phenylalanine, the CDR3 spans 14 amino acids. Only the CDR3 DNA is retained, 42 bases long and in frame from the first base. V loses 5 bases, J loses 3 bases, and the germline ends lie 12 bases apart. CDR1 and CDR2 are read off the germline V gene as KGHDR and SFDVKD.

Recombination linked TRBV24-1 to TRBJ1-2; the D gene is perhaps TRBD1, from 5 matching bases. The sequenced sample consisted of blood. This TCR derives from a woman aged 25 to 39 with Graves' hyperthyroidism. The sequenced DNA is TGTGCCACCAGTGCAGGGATTGGGTACTATGGCTACACCTTC. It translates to CATSAGIGYYGYTF.